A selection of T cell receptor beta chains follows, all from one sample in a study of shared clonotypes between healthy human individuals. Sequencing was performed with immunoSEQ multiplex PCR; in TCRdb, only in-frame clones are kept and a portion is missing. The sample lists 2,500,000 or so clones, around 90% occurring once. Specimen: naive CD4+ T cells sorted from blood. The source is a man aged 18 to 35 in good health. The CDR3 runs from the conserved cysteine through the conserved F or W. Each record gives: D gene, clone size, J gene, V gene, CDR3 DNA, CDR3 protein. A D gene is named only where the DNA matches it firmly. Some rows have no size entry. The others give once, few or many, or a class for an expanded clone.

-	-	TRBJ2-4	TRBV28	TGTGCCAGCAGTTTTGCGGGAAACATTCAGTACTTC	CASSFAGNIQYF
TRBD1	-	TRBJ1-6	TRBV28	TGTGCCAGCAGCCGAGAAGGGCACAGGGGGGGTTCACCCCTCCACTTT	CASSREGHRGGSPLHF
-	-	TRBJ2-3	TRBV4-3	TGCGCCAGCAGCCAAGCAAAAGGAAGCACAGATACGCAGTATTTT	CASSQAKGSTDTQYF
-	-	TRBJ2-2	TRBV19	TGTGCCAGTAGTATTGAGCGGGTGCGCACCGGGGAGCTGTTTTTT	CASSIERVRTGELFF
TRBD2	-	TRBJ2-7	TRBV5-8	TGTGCCAGCAGCCTTAAGACTAGCGGGAGGCGCGAGCAGTACTTC	CASSLKTSGRREQYF
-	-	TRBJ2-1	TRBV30	TGTGCCTGGAGTGTTTATGGGGGTGAGCAGTTCTTC	CAWSVYGGEQFF
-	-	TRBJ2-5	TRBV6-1	TGTGCCAGCAGTGAATTCGAGCCAGGGCGAGGGACCCAGTACTTC	CASSEFEPGRGTQYF
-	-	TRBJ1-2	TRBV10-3	TGTGCCATCAGTGAGTCTTTGGAGTATGGCTACACCTTC	CAISESLEYGYTF
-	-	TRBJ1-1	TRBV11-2	TGTGCCAGCAGCCTACAGGGAGTCTCCTCCGAAGCTTTCTTT	CASSLQGVSSEAFF
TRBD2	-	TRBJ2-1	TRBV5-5	TGTGCCAGCAGCTTGGTCCCTAGCGGGTTTTATGAGCAGTTCTTC	CASSLVPSGFYEQFF
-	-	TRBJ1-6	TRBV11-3	TGTGCCAGCAGCTTAAAGGGTGGCCCCCTCCACTTT	CASSLKGGPLHF
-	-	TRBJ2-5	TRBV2	TGTGCCAGCAGCCCCACGACGGGGGATGCAAAGACCCAGTACTTC	CASSPTTGDAKTQYF
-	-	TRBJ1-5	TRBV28	TGTGCCAGCAGTTATAACAGCAATCAGCCCCAGCATTTT	CASSYNSNQPQHF
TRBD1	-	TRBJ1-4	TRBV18	TGTGCCAGCTCATCCCGACAGGGGGATGAAAAACTGTTTTTT	CASSSRQGDEKLFF
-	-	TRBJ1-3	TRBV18	TGTGCCAGCTCACCTGCGACAGGCTCTGGAAACACCATATATTTT	CASSPATGSGNTIYF
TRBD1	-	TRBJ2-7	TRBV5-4	TGTGCCAGCAGCTTGTCTTCCGGGACAGGGCCCTACGAGCAGTACTTC	CASSLSSGTGPYEQYF
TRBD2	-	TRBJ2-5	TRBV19	TGTGCCAGTAGTAAGCGGGGGGGGTTCCAAGAGACCCAGTACTTC	CASSKRGGFQETQYF
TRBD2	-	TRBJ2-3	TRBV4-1	TGCGCCAGCAGCCAAGATCTTGAGCGGGGACTACAGTATTTT	CASSQDLERGLQYF
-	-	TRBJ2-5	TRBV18	TGTGCCAGCTCACCCTCAGGGGAGACCCAGTACTTC	CASSPSGETQYF
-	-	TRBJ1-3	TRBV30	TGTGCCTGGAGTAGGGGCAAAGGTGGAAACACCATATATTTT	CAWSRGKGGNTIYF
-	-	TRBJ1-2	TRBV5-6	TGTGCCAGCAGCTTCCAGGGATTGGGCTACACCTTC	CASSFQGLGYTF
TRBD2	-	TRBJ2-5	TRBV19	TGTGCCAGTAGTATAAGCGGGAGAGGGGCGGAGACCCAGTACTTC	CASSISGRGAETQYF
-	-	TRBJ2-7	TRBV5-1	TGCGCCAGCAGCTTGGCCAGGGGGGCGTCCTACGAGCAGTACTTC	CASSLARGASYEQYF
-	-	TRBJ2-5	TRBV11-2	TGTGCCAGCAGCTTAGAACGACGAGAGACCCAGTACTTC	CASSLERRETQYF
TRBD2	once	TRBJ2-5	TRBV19	TGTGCCAGTAGTTCGGGACTAGCGGTTTGGGGGACCCAGTACTTC	CASSSGLAVWGTQYF
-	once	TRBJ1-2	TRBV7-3	TGTGCCAGCAGCCCCGGGGGGGGAAACTATGGCTACACCTTC	CASSPGGGNYGYTF
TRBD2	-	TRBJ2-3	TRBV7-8	TGTGCCAGCAGCTGGGGGGGGTTCACAGATACGCAGTATTTT	CASSWGGFTDTQYF
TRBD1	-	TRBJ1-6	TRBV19	TGTGCCAGTAAGACAGGGGAAGATAATTCACCCCTCCACTTT	CASKTGEDNSPLHF
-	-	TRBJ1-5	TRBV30	TGTGCCTGGAGTGTGGGCCAAGAAAAGCCCCAGCATTTT	CAWSVGQEKPQHF
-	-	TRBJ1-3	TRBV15	TGTGCCACCAGCAGAGGGGTGGCGGTTGGAAACACCATATATTTT	CATSRGVAVGNTIYF
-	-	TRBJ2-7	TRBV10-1	TGCGCCAGCAGCCCGGGATTTCCCTTGCCCTACGAGCAGTACTTC	CASSPGFPLPYEQYF
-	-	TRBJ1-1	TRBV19	TGTGCCAGTAGTACAGAGGGGGGTAGGCCGAACACTGAAGCTTTCTTT	CASSTEGGRPNTEAFF
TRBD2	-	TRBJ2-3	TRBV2	TGTGCCAGCAGTGAAAAGGGACTAGCGGGAGATACGCAGTATTTT	CASSEKGLAGDTQYF
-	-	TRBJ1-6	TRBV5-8	TGTGCCAGCAGTTTAACAGGGAACTCCTATAATTCACCCCTCCACTTT	CASSLTGNSYNSPLHF
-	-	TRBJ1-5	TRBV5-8	TGTGCCAGCAGCTTGGAGGCAGGGGTCAATCAGCCCCAGCATTTT	CASSLEAGVNQPQHF
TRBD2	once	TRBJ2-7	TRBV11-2	TGTGCCAGCAGCCCTGGCCTGGTACTAGCGGGAGGTGCCTACGAGCAGTACTTC	CASSPGLVLAGGAYEQYF
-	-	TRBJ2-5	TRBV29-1	TGCAGCGTCCGACAGCAAGAGACCCAGTACTTC	CSVRQQETQYF
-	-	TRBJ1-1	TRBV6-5	TGTGCCAGCAGTCGGGGGGCCGGTATCACTGAAGCTTTCTTT	CASSRGAGITEAFF
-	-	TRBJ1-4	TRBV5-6	TGTGCCAGCAGCTACGACGGGACCGATGAAAAACTGTTTTTT	CASSYDGTDEKLFF
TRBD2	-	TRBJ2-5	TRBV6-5	TGTGCCAGCAGTTACCTACCAGGAGCGGGAAAAGAGACCCAGTACTTC	CASSYLPGAGKETQYF
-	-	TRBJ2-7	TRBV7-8	TGTGCCAGCAGCCAAACCCGTGACACCGAGCAGTACTTC	CASSQTRDTEQYF
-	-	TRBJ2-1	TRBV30	TGTGCCTGGAGTGTAGGTGGCCAGGCCCGAGAGCAGTTCTTC	CAWSVGGQAREQFF
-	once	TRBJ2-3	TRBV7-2	TGTGCCAGCAGCTCGCCCGCGGGCACAGATACGCAGTATTTT	CASSSPAGTDTQYF
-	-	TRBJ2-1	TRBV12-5	TGTGCTAGTGGTCCCTCCAGGGGGGGCTACAATGAGCAGTTCTTC	CASGPSRGGYNEQFF
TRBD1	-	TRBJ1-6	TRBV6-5	TGTGCCAGCAGTTACAGGGACAGGGGGGATTCACCCCTCCACTTT	CASSYRDRGDSPLHF
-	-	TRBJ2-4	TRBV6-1	TGTGCCAGCAGTGACTTTAAGGGGGGCATTCAGTACTTC	CASSDFKGGIQYF
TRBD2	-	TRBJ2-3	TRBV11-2	TGTGCCAGCAGCTTAAGTTTCCAAGGACTAGCGGGGCCAGATACGCAGTATTTT	CASSLSFQGLAGPDTQYF
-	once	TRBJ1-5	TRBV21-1	TGTGCCAGCAGCAAACCTTGGGACACCTATAGCAATCAGCCCCAGCATTTT	CASSKPWDTYSNQPQHF
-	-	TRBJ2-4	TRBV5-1	TGCGCCAGCAGTAACGGGACCCTAGCCAAAAACATTCAGTACTTC	CASSNGTLAKNIQYF
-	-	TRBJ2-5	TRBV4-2	TGTGCCAGCAGCCTAAACTCCGGGGGCACAAAAGAGACCCAGTACTTC	CASSLNSGGTKETQYF
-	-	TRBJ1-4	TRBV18	TGTGCCAGCTCACCAGGGGTTGGTGAAAAACTGTTTTTT	CASSPGVGEKLFF
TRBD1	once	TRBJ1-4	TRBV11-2	TGTGCCAGCAGCAGAGGACAGGGCTGGACTAATGAAAAACTGTTTTTT	CASSRGQGWTNEKLFF
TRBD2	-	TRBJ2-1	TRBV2	TGTGCCAGCAGTCTCAGCGGGGGGGCCGTTGAGCAGTTCTTC	CASSLSGGAVEQFF
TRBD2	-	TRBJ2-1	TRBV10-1	TGCGCCAGCAGTGATTCTCCTGGGGAGCGGGGATACAATGAGCAGTTCTTC	CASSDSPGERGYNEQFF
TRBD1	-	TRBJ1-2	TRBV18	TGTGCCAGCTCGCCAGGACAGGTCTATGGCTACACCTTC	CASSPGQVYGYTF
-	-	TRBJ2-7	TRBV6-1	TGTGCCAGCAGTGAATTGCTCCGGGGGATGTCCTACGAGCAGTACTTC	CASSELLRGMSYEQYF